The entry that follows covers one T cell receptor (beta chain) sequence. The antigen is undetermined. The sample originates from a study of cytomegalovirus exposure and HLA in healthy donors. Broader study findings: The classifier was said to identify cytomegalovirus status with high specificity and sensitivity. TCR beta chains numbering more than 150 were designated cytomegalovirus-associated.

The CDR3 runs to 15 residues. Germline CDR1 and CDR2: SGHTA and FQGTGA. V shed 5 bases and J shed 1 base, with 14 bases lying between them. The study ran its PCR with 60 Vbeta and 13 Jbeta primers. The protocol was immunoSEQ multiplex PCR, while the TCRdb copy is restricted to in-frame clones and leaves out a portion. The profile shows roughly 200,000 clones, approximately 84% of them singletons. The sequenced sample consisted of PBMCs. The chain is built from TRBV7-3 and TRBJ1-2; D call uncertain. The TCR originated in a female donor in good health and CMV-seronegative. Written as DNA, the CDR3 is TGTGCCAGCAGCCCCGGAGGTGGGGTTAACTATGGCTACACCTTC. This gives the protein CASSPGGGVNYGYTF.